This T cell receptor (beta chain) was captured by sequencing in a study of identical twins. The cDNA had a unique molecular identifier and a template-switch universal primer site. A single record per CDR3 protein comes from TCRdb applying MiXCR to the 5' RACE reads. The table records approximately 220,000 distinct CDR3 sequences, around 8% of them present only once. The length of the CDR3 is 14 residues. Germline assignment: CDR1 SEHNR and CDR2 FQNEAQ (reference sequence). V was pared by 0 bases and J by 7 bases, with 10 bases between. In this sample, this clonotype turned up a few times. What it recognizes is unknown. The study, taken as a whole, reports: Twin-shared out-of-frame alpha sequences showed excess low generation probability. Carriage of fewer insertions was seen in abundant cord blood beta clonotypes, whereas memory repertoires showed none.

With no exceptions, donors were healthy Caucasians. Another study also made use of these data, one on yellow fever vaccine responses in identical twins.

The sample was memory (CD45RO+) T cells sorted from blood. V is TRBV7-9 and J is TRBJ2-1; no firm D call. The clonotype was recovered from a woman in her late teens or twenties in good health. CDR3 sequence reads: CASSLAGSRNEQFF. The CDR3 DNA reads TGTGCCAGCAGCTTAGCAGGGTCTAGGAATGAGCAGTTCTTC.